The 22 T cell receptor beta chains reported below all come from one sample, sequenced in a study of shared T cell receptors in the human thymus. Using immunoSEQ multiplex PCR, the repertoire was profiled, and TCRdb retains in-frame clones only, with some absent. Of hundreds of thousands of clones in the sample, 75% to 90% are singletons; the top ten hold over 0.008%. The data also belong to a second study, concerning human thymus T cells.

Sequencing was performed on thymocytes. These receptor sequences come from a girl in the first two years of life with a congenital heart defect.

The chain carries TRBV25-1 and TRBJ1-1; tentative D call: TRBD1 (6 bases). The V end lost 4 bases, the J end lost 2 bases, and 14 bases lay between the germline ends. The CDR3 spans 15 residues. In germline, CDR1 is MGHDK, CDR2 SYGVNS. The CDR3 region is CASSAPGHLNTEAFF. The CDR3 DNA reads as TGTGCCAGCAGTGCTCCGGGACACCTAAACACTGAAGCTTTCTTT.

J is TRBJ1-1 and V is TRBV21-1; the table's D call TRBD1 went unverified against the DNA. TRBV21-1 is annotated as a pseudogene. This CDR3 comprises 15 residues. CDR3 coding DNA: TGTGCCAGCAGCAAAAGGGTCGACAGGAGCACTGAAGCTTTCTTT. This translates into CASSKRVDRSTEAFF.

This clone showed up just a few times. The chain is built from TRBV6-5 and TRBJ1-2; D is possibly TRBD1 (6 bases). Trimming took 0 bases from V and 4 from J, leaving 15 bases between them. Per germline, CDR1 MNHEY and CDR2 SVGAGI. The CDR3 spans 16 residues. The CDR3 protein is CASSYSMSGQFYGYTF. As DNA, the CDR3 is TGTGCCAGCAGTTACTCGATGTCCGGACAGTTCTATGGCTACACCTTC.

The J gene is TRBJ2-5, the V gene TRBV5-1, with TRBD1 matching over 10 bases. The CDR3 length is 16 residues. Germline V gene data show CDR1 as SGHRS and CDR2 as YFSETQ. The junction had 7 bases not matched to a gene; V was cut back by 0 bases and J by 5 bases. Here the CDR3 reads CASSLGAGTGDETQYF. CDR3 DNA: TGCGCCAGCAGCTTGGGCGCCGGGACAGGGGACGAGACCCAGTACTTC.

The chain carries TRBV6-1 and TRBJ1-5; D remains ambiguous. Trimming removed 7 bases from V and 9 bases from J, with 13 bases in between. The CDR3 is 12 amino acids. Germline V lookup: CDR1 MNHNS, CDR2 SASEGT. CDR3 protein: CASTPSGLPQHF. CDR3 nucleotide sequence: TGTGCCAGCACCCCCTCGGGTTTGCCCCAGCATTTT.

This clone was recorded once. The V and J genes are TRBV5-6 and TRBJ1-3, with D hard to call. With 2 bases removed from V and 0 bases from J, the gap between germline ends came to 9 bases. The CDR3 covers 15 residues. In germline, CDR1 is SGHDT, CDR2 YYEEEE. The CDR3 DNA is TGTGCCAGCAGCTTTCAGACGGGCTCTGGAAACACCATATATTTT. Residues: CASSFQTGSGNTIYF.

The chain links TRBV27 to TRBJ2-3, with D unresolved. The CDR3 sequence is 12 residues long. The V end lost 2 bases, the J end lost 6 bases, and 6 bases lay between the germline ends. Germline V gene sequence: CDR1 MNHEY, CDR2 SMNVEV (reference sequence). The CDR3 protein is CASSLDWDTQYF. Written as DNA, the CDR3 is TGTGCCAGCAGTTTAGACTGGGATACGCAGTATTTT.

This chain links TRBV2 with TRBJ2-5; 15 bases are a match to TRBD2. The ends lost 11 bases at V and 3 bases at J; junction bases unmatched: 10. This CDR3 has 16 amino acids. Germline lookup yields CDR1 SNHLY and CDR2 FYNNEI. The chain's CDR3 is CALQGTSGGPKETQYF. For the CDR3, the DNA is TGTGCCCTACAGGGGACTAGCGGGGGGCCGAAAGAGACCCAGTACTTC.

The V gene is TRBV21-1, the J gene TRBJ2-3; no check of the table's D call, TRBD2, against the DNA was made. TRBV21-1 is listed as a pseudogene. The CDR3 spans 20 residues. The CDR3 loop reads CARMDDSIGLTSGSTDTQYF. Here the CDR3 DNA reads TGTGCCAGAATGGACGACTCAATTGGGTTGACTAGCGGGAGCACAGATACGCAGTATTTT.

The chain joins TRBV7-9 to TRBJ1-1, with D possibly being TRBD1 (5 bases). The V end lost 11 bases, the J end lost 0 bases, and 16 bases lay between the germline ends. Germline-derived CDR1 and CDR2 are SEHNR and FQNEAQ (reference sequence). The CDR3 is made up of 14 amino acids. In DNA form, the CDR3 reads TGTGCCGGCCGGGGGGGGGAGGTGAACACTGAAGCTTTCTTT. Its translation: CAGRGGEVNTEAFF.

The chain uses TRBV5-1 and TRBJ1-1; the D is unclear. The V gene's germline CDR1 is SGHRS and CDR2 YFSETQ. V dropped 4 bases and J dropped 2 bases, with 12 bases sitting between them. The CDR3 is made up of 14 amino acids. The CDR3 sequence: CASSPRGRNTEAFF. CDR3 DNA: TGCGCCAGCAGCCCCCGAGGCAGAAACACTGAAGCTTTCTTT.

The chain recombines TRBV10-3 with TRBJ2-3, with 7 bases aligning to TRBD2. The CDR3 covers 15 residues. The germline V gene encodes CDR1 ENHRY and CDR2 SYGVKD. J was trimmed by 12 bases and V by 6 bases; bases with no gene match: 18. The CDR3 bases are TGTGCCATCAGGGCGGGCTCCTTAGCGGGTGAGGGTCAGTATTTT. Translated: CAIRAGSLAGEGQYF.

The rearrangement links TRBV15 to TRBJ2-5; TRBD1 matches 7 bases. This CDR3 comprises 15 residues. J lost 1 base, V lost 3 bases, and 5 bases had no gene match. Per germline, CDR1 LNHNV and CDR2 YYDKDF (reference sequence). CDR3 residues: CATSRAGQVQETQYF. The CDR3 DNA reads TGTGCCACCAGCAGGGCCGGACAGGTCCAAGAGACCCAGTACTTC.

This clone was counted a few times. V is TRBV18 and J is TRBJ1-4; TRBD1 might be the D (6 bases). The germline V gene encodes CDR1 KGHSH and CDR2 LQKENI. V dropped 3 bases and J dropped 0 bases, with 14 bases sitting between them. The length of the CDR3 is 17 residues. CDR3 coding DNA: TGTGCCAGCTCACCCGGACAGCGACCCACAACTAATGAAAAACTGTTTTTT. Amino acids: CASSPGQRPTTNEKLFF.

The chain employs TRBV7-9 and TRBJ2-1, with TRBD2 identical over 11 bases. J was trimmed by 7 bases and V by 5 bases; bases with no gene match: 10. The CDR3 extends over 16 amino acids. CDR1 and CDR2 (germline): SEHNR, FQNEAQ (reference sequence). DNA for the CDR3: TGTGCCAGCAGCCCTAGCGGGGGGCCTTCAGTGAATGAGCAGTTCTTC. Its translation: CASSPSGGPSVNEQFF.

DNA of the CDR3: TGTGCCAGCAGCCCAGAGATATTTCAGGGGAACACTGAAGCTTTCTTT. Its protein product is CASSPEIFQGNTEAFF. V gene TRBV7-6 combines with J gene TRBJ1-1, with D perhaps matching TRBD1 (5 bases). Germline V CDR1 and CDR2: SGHVS, FNYEAQ. This CDR3 comprises 16 residues. V was cut by 5 bases and J by 1 base, with 17 bases left in between.

This chain uses TRBV5-7 with TRBJ1-5, with D hard to call. TRBV5-7 is placed among ORFs of uncertain function. V dropped 6 bases and J dropped 5 bases, with 15 bases sitting between them. This CDR3 is 14 amino acids long. CDR3 nucleotides: TGTGCCAGCACGCCGGGGTATACTGATCAGCCCCAGCATTTT. It codes for CASTPGYTDQPQHF.

V is TRBV2 and J is TRBJ2-7, with 8 bases lining up with TRBD1. J lost 1 base, V lost 6 bases, and 8 bases had no gene match. CDR1 is SNHLY, CDR2 FYNNEI, per germline. The CDR3 extends over 15 amino acids. Here the CDR3 reads CASSPGQALSYEQYF. DNA for the CDR3: TGTGCCAGCAGCCCGGGACAGGCACTTTCCTACGAGCAGTACTTC.

The chain uses TRBV28 and TRBJ1-2; weak D call: TRBD1 (5 bases). With 3 bases removed from V and 6 bases from J, the gap between germline ends came to 17 bases. This CDR3 is built from 15 residues. CDR1 and CDR2 (germline): MDHEN, SYDVKM. CDR3 nucleotides: TGTGCCAGCAGTTTCAACGGGAGGCAGGGCCATGGCTACACCTTC. It specifies CASSFNGRQGHGYTF.

Here the CDR3 DNA reads TGTGCCAGTAGTATAGCTCCCCCGCTGGGAGGGACCTACGAGCAGTACTTC. Residues: CASSIAPPLGGTYEQYF. This rearrangement joins TRBV19 to TRBJ2-7, with 7 nucleotides matching TRBD2. Germline-derived CDR1 and CDR2 are LNHDA and SQIVND (reference sequence). V was clipped by 1 base and J by 2 bases; unmatched bases: 11. This CDR3 is 17 amino acids long.

This chain uses TRBV5-5 with TRBJ1-5; D remains unclear. Germline V lookup: CDR1 SGHKS, CDR2 YYEKEE (reference sequence). The CDR3 is 16 residues long. V lost 0 bases to trimming and J lost 6 bases, with 16 bases between them. The CDR3 sequence: CASSLVPTKSGQPQHF. The CDR3 region has the DNA TGTGCCAGCAGCTTGGTTCCCACAAAGAGCGGTCAGCCCCAGCATTTT.

This sequence joins TRBV27 and TRBJ2-5; 9 bases map to TRBD2. The CDR3 consists of 15 residues. Losses at the gene ends were 2 bases for V and 2 bases for J; bases not matched to a gene: 3. CDR1 and CDR2 from the germline V gene are MNHEY and SMNVEV (reference sequence). CDR3 residues: CASSLAGGAQETQYF. The CDR3, as DNA: TGTGCCAGCAGTTTAGCGGGGGGGGCACAAGAGACCCAGTACTTC.